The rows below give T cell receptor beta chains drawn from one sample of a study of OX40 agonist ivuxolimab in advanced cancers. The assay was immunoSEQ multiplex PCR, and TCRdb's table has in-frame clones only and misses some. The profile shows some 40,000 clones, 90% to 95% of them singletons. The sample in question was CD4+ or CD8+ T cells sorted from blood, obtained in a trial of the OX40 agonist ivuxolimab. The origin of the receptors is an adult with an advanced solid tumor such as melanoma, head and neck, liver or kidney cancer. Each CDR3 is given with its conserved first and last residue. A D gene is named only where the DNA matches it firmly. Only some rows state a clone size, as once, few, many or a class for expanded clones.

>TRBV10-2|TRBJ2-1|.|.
CASSERGPLNEQFF
TGCGCCAGCAGTGAGCGGGGACCTCTCAATGAGCAGTTCTTC
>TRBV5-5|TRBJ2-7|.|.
CASSLTAAQGYEQYF
TGTGCCAGCAGCTTGACGGCTGCGCAGGGCTACGAGCAGTACTTC
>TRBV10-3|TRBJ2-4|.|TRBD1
CAISVTGAAKNIQYF
TGTGCCATCAGCGTTACAGGGGCAGCCAAAAACATTCAGTACTTC
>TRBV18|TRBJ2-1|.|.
CASSPGGHFSSYNEQFF
TGTGCCAGCTCACCAGGTGGACATTTTAGCTCCTACAATGAGCAGTTCTTC
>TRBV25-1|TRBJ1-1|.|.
CASSGSGVYENTEAFF
TGTGCCAGCAGTGGATCAGGGGTCTATGAGAACACTGAAGCTTTCTTT
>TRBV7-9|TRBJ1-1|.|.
CASSRFTGKNTEAFF
TGTGCCAGCAGCCGCTTTACGGGGAAGAACACTGAAGCTTTCTTT
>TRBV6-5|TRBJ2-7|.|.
CASRLRAESYEQYF
TGTGCCAGCAGACTCCGGGCGGAATCTTACGAGCAGTACTTC
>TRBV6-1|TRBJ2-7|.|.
CASSEDGLPSYEQYF
TGTGCCAGCAGTGAAGACGGACTACCTTCCTACGAGCAGTACTTC
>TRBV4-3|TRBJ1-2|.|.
CASSPAQGPYGYTF
TGCGCCAGCAGCCCCGCCCAGGGACCCTATGGCTACACCTTC
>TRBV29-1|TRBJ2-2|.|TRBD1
CSVGDREDTGELFF
TGCAGCGTTGGGGACAGGGAGGACACCGGGGAGCTGTTTTTT
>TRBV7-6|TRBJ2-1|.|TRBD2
CASSLGASGNNEQFF
TGTGCCAGCAGCTTAGGGGCTAGCGGTAACAATGAGCAGTTCTTC
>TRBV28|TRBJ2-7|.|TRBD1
CASSFRTGDEQYF
TGTGCCAGCAGTTTTCGGACAGGAGACGAGCAGTACTTC
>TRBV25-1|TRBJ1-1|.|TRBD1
CASRKGARAEAFF
TGTGCCAGCAGAAAGGGGGCGAGGGCTGAAGCTTTCTTT
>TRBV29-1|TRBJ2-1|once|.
CSVWTLHNEQFF
TGCAGCGTTTGGACTCTACACAATGAGCAGTTCTTC
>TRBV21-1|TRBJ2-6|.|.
CASIGRANVLTF
TGTGCCAGCATCGGGCGGGCCAACGTCCTGACTTTC
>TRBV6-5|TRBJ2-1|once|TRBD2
CASSLAGGPVNEQFF
TGTGCCAGCAGCCTAGCGGGAGGGCCGGTGAATGAGCAGTTCTTC
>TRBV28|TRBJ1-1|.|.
CASSLSGRGTEAFF
TGTGCCAGCAGTTTATCCGGCCGAGGCACTGAAGCTTTCTTT
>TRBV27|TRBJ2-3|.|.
CASSLARGADTQYF
TGTGCCAGCAGTTTAGCCCGGGGAGCAGATACGCAGTATTTT
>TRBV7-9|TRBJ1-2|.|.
CASSLASQSVYGYTF
TGTGCCAGCAGCTTAGCGTCGCAGTCTGTCTATGGCTACACCTTC
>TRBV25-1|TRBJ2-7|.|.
CASSEGDRAYEQYF
TGTGCCAGCAGTGAAGGGGACCGCGCCTACGAGCAGTACTTC
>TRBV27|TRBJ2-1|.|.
CASSLNGEQFF
TGTGCCAGCAGTTTAAACGGTGAGCAGTTCTTC
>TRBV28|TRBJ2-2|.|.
CASSKTGFVTGELFF
TGTGCCAGCAGTAAAACAGGGTTTGTAACCGGGGAGCTGTTTTTT
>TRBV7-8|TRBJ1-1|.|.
CASSQRRVGNTEAFF
TGTGCCAGCAGCCAACGCAGGGTCGGGAACACTGAAGCTTTCTTT
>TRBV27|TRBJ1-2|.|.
CASSFAGGGGGYGYTF
TGTGCCAGCAGTTTTGCCGGGGGGGGAGGCGGTTATGGCTACACCTTC
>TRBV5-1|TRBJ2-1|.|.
CASSLVQGLGYEQFF
TGCGCCAGCAGCTTGGTGCAGGGGCTAGGATATGAGCAGTTCTTC
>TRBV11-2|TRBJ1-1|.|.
CASSLYTGPSTEAFF
TGTGCCAGCAGCTTATACACCGGGCCTTCGACTGAAGCTTTCTTT
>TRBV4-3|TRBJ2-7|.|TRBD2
CASSQERGLANSYEQYF
TGCGCCAGCAGCCAAGAGAGGGGACTAGCGAATTCCTACGAGCAGTACTTC
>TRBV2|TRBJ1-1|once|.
CASRTANTEAFF
TGTGCCAGCCGGACGGCGAACACTGAAGCTTTCTTT
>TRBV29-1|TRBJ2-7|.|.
CSVGTPATYEQYF
TGCAGCGTTGGAACCCCTGCCACCTACGAGCAGTACTTC
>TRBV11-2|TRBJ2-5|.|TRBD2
CASSLVGGSQETQYF
TGTGCCAGCAGCTTAGTGGGGGGGAGTCAAGAGACCCAGTACTTC
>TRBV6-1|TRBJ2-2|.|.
CASSAPSGYTGELFF
TGTGCCAGCAGTGCTCCAAGCGGGTACACCGGGGAGCTGTTTTTT
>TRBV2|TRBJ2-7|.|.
CASSARGESSYEQYF
TGTGCCAGCAGTGCCAGGGGGGAGAGCTCCTACGAGCAGTACTTC
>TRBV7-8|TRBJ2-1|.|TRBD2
CASSLAGLASYNEQFF
TGTGCCAGCAGCTTAGCGGGACTAGCGTCTTACAATGAGCAGTTCTTC
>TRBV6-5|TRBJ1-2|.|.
CASSPLGSGGYTF
TGTGCCAGCAGCCCCCTAGGCTCCGGCGGCTACACCTTC
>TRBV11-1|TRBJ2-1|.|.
CASSSDTNEQFF
TGTGCCAGCAGCTCGGACACCAATGAGCAGTTCTTC
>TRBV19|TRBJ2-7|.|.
CASSISGLSLGFSYEQYF
TGTGCCAGTAGTATCTCGGGACTTTCCTTGGGATTCTCCTACGAGCAGTACTTC
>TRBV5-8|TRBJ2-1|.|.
CASRDPPGDSYNEQFF
TGTGCCAGCAGGGATCCCCCCGGGGACTCCTACAATGAGCAGTTCTTC
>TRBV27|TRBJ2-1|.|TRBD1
CASTFDRGHNEQFF
TGTGCCAGCACCTTTGACAGGGGCCACAATGAGCAGTTCTTC
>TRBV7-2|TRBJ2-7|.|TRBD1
CASSSTGGDAYEQYF
TGTGCCAGCAGCTCGACAGGGGGCGACGCCTACGAGCAGTACTTC
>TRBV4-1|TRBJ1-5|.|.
CASSQEGLGNQPQHF
TGCGCCAGCAGCCAAGAAGGGTTGGGCAATCAGCCCCAGCATTTT
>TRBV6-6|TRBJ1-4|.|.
CASSFGIPNEKLFF
TGTGCCAGCAGCTTCGGGATCCCTAATGAAAAACTGTTTTTT
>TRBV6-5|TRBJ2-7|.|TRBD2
CASSGGGYYEQYF
TGTGCCAGCAGTGGGGGGGGGTACTACGAGCAGTACTTC
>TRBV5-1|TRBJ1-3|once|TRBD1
CASSLRQGRSGNTIYF
TGCGCCAGCAGCCTACGACAGGGGCGATCCGGAAACACCATATATTTT
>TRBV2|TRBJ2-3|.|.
CASSESRQGVTDTQYF
TGTGCCAGCAGTGAAAGTCGGCAAGGGGTAACAGATACGCAGTATTTT
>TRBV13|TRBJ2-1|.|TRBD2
CASSLEASGNNEQFF
TGTGCCAGCAGCTTAGAGGCTAGCGGGAACAATGAGCAGTTCTTC
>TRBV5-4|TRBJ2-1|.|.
CASSFAGIEQFF
TGTGCCAGCAGCTTTGCCGGTATTGAGCAGTTCTTC
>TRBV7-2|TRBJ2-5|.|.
CASSLGFLHPRETQYF
TGTGCCAGCAGCTTAGGGTTCTTGCACCCTAGGGAGACCCAGTACTTC
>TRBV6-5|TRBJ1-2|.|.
CATQQGWIYGYTF
TGTGCCACCCAGCAGGGCTGGATATATGGCTACACCTTC
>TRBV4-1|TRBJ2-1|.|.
CASGGSSRTSYNEQFF
TGCGCCAGTGGGGGGTCTAGCCGCACCTCCTACAATGAGCAGTTCTTC
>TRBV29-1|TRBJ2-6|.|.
CSVSGVTGSTGANVLTF
TGCAGCGTTTCGGGGGTTACAGGATCCACTGGGGCCAACGTCCTGACTTTC